This T cell receptor beta chain was sequenced during a study of T cell responses to AZD1222 COVID-19 vaccine. Whole-study findings and limits: Repertoire sampling was restricted to post-peak T cell response timepoints. CD4 TCRs covered the whole spike, strongest at regions 160-218 and 743-854.

To note about this clone: As yet, its antigen is unknown.

Data came from immunoSEQ multiplex PCR; TCRdb stores just in-frame clones and leaves some out. The table shows about 130,000 clones, with 92% occurring only once. This TCR came from an adult in good health. The specimen was peripheral blood, collected on day 0 of AZD1222 vaccination.

CDR3 sequence (DNA): TGTGCCAGCAGTTCCCGGACTAGCGGGGTGTACAATGAGCAGTTCTTC. This codes for CASSSRTSGVYNEQFF. The chain joins TRBV6-2 or TRBV6-3 to TRBJ2-1; TRBD2 matches 12 bases. The CDR3 length is 16 residues. CDR1 is MNHEY and CDR2 is SVGEGT in the germline V gene. V gave up 4 bases and J gave up 4 bases; unmatched junction bases: 5.